Listed below are T cell receptor beta chains from one sample, sequenced in a study of shared clonotypes between healthy human individuals. Sequencing used immunoSEQ multiplex PCR; TCRdb keeps in-frame clones, though not all of them. The top ten clones hold 1.5% to 2% of a sample with millions of clones, more than 85% of them seen once. The sample comprised naive CD8+ T cells from PBMCs. These receptors originate from a man aged 18 to 29 in good health. Some clones in this sample may be carry-over from other donors' samples. CDR3s include the opening cysteine and the closing phenylalanine or tryptophan. The D gene is left open where the match is weak. Size is omitted from some rows. Given values are once, few, many or a class for expanded clones.

clone_size	v_call	d_call	j_call	cdr3_aa	cdr3_nt
.	TRBV19	.	TRBJ2-4	CASSPGLAKNIQYF	TGTGCCAGTAGTCCGGGTCTAGCCAAAAACATTCAGTACTTC
.	TRBV30	.	TRBJ1-2	CAWSVPVRDYGYTF	TGTGCCTGGAGTGTGCCAGTTCGAGACTATGGCTACACCTTC
.	TRBV9	.	TRBJ2-2	CASSVELTGELFF	TGTGCCAGCAGCGTAGAACTGACCGGGGAGCTGTTTTTT
.	TRBV4-3	.	TRBJ2-2	CASSQEGFGNTGELFF	TGCGCCAGCAGCCAAGAGGGGTTTGGGAACACCGGGGAGCTGTTTTTT
.	TRBV5-1	TRBD1	TRBJ1-3	CASSADRAAGNTIYF	TGCGCCAGCAGCGCGGACAGGGCGGCTGGAAACACCATATATTTT
.	TRBV19	TRBD1	TRBJ2-1	CASSKDRGNEQFF	TGTGCCAGTAGTAAGGACAGGGGCAATGAGCAGTTCTTC
.	TRBV6-5	.	TRBJ2-7	CASSYLLAKPYEQYF	TGTGCCAGCAGTTATTTGCTAGCTAAACCCTACGAGCAGTACTTC
.	TRBV6-1	.	TRBJ1-5	CASIGVNQPQHF	TGTGCCAGCATCGGGGTCAATCAGCCCCAGCATTTT
.	TRBV5-6	.	TRBJ2-1	CASSLVGLVDEQFF	TGTGCCAGCAGCTTGGTTGGGCTAGTTGATGAGCAGTTCTTC
.	TRBV5-4	TRBD2	TRBJ2-1	CASSLMGLAGGEQFF	TGTGCCAGCAGCCTTATGGGACTAGCGGGAGGCGAGCAGTTCTTC
.	TRBV27	.	TRBJ2-7	CASSLVLGEQYF	TGTGCCAGCAGTTTGGTTTTGGGGGAGCAGTACTTC
.	TRBV7-9	.	TRBJ1-1	CASSPRGGAPFPDTEAFF	TGTGCCAGCAGCCCAAGGGGGGGGGCCCCTTTTCCGGACACTGAAGCTTTCTTT
.	TRBV27	TRBD1	TRBJ1-5	CASSPGQGTAGPQHF	TGTGCCAGCAGCCCGGGACAGGGGACCGCCGGGCCCCAGCATTTT
.	TRBV9	.	TRBJ2-2	CASSVSPTGENTGELFF	TGTGCCAGCAGCGTAAGCCCAACGGGAGAGAACACCGGGGAGCTGTTTTTT
.	TRBV19	TRBD1	TRBJ1-2	CASSPDRGPGYTF	TGTGCCAGTAGCCCAGACAGGGGCCCTGGCTACACCTTC
.	TRBV23-1	TRBD1	TRBJ2-7	CASSQLTDRDFYEQYF	TGCGCCAGCAGTCAATTGACGGACAGGGATTTCTACGAGCAGTACTTC
.	TRBV19	TRBD2	TRBJ2-1	CASSIDGGGINEQFF	TGTGCCAGTAGTATAGATGGGGGAGGGATCAATGAGCAGTTCTTC
.	TRBV5-1	.	TRBJ2-3	CASSLVPQGTQYF	TGCGCCAGCAGCTTGGTACCCCAGGGTACGCAGTATTTT
.	TRBV27	TRBD1	TRBJ2-5	CASSLDRTMSTKTQYF	TGTGCCAGCAGTCTGGACAGGACGATGAGTACGAAGACCCAGTACTTC
.	TRBV15	.	TRBJ2-7	CATSRDPPRGATLYEQYF	TGTGCCACCAGCAGAGATCCCCCCCGGGGCGCCACCCTCTACGAGCAGTACTTC
.	TRBV5-6	.	TRBJ1-3	CASSNPTRSSGNTIYF	TGTGCCAGCAGCAACCCGACAAGATCGTCTGGAAACACCATATATTTT
once	TRBV6-5	TRBD1	TRBJ1-4	CASSQGQKNEKLFF	TGTGCCAGCAGTCAGGGACAGAAAAATGAAAAACTGTTTTTT
.	TRBV11-3	TRBD2	TRBJ2-3	CASSPGLAGGTSTDTQYF	TGTGCCAGCAGCCCGGGACTAGCGGGGGGAACTAGCACAGATACGCAGTATTTT
.	TRBV29-1	TRBD2	TRBJ2-5	CSVDLGSGRRETQYF	TGCAGCGTTGATCTCGGTAGCGGGAGACGAGAGACCCAGTACTTC